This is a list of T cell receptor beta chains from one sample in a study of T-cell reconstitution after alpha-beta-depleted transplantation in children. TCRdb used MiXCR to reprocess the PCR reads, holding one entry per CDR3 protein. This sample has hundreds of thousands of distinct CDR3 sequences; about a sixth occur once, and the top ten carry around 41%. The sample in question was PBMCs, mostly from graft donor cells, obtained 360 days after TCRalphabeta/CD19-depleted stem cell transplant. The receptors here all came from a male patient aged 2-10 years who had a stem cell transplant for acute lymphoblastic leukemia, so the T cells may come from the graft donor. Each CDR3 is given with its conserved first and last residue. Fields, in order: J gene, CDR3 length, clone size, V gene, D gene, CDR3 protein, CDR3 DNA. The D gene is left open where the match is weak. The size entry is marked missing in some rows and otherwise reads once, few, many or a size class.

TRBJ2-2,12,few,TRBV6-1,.,CASSEYTGELFF,TGTGCCAGCAGTGAATACACCGGGGAGCTGTTTTTT
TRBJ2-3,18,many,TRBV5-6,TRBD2,CASSYVGLAGGSTDTQYF,TGTGCCAGCAGTTACGTCGGCCTAGCGGGAGGAAGCACAGATACGCAGTATTTT
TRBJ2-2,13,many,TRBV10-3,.,CAISGTGRGELFF,TGTGCCATCAGTGGGACGGGAAGAGGGGAGCTGTTTTTT
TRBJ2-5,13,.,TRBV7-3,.,CASSVRPLETQYF,TGTGCCAGCAGCGTCCGACCCCTAGAGACCCAGTACTTC
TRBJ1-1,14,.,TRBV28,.,CASSFSEMNTEAFF,TGTGCCAGCAGTTTCTCTGAAATGAACACTGAAGCTTTCTTT
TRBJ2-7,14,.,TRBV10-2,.,CASSDAWAQDEQYF,TGCGCCAGCAGTGATGCTTGGGCTCAGGACGAGCAGTACTTC
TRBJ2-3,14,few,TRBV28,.,CASSFFPRTDTQYF,TGTGCCAGCAGTTTCTTCCCCCGGACAGATACGCAGTATTTT
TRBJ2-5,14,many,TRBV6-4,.,CASNRPGKWETQYF,TGTGCCAGCAACCGCCCAGGAAAGTGGGAGACCCAGTACTTC
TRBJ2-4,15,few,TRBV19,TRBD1,CASSQTGTGGDIQYF,TGTGCCAGTTCCCAAACCGGGACAGGTGGGGACATTCAGTACTTC
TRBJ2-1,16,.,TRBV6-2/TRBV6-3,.,CASTTAWMNQDNEQFF,TGTGCCAGCACTACAGCTTGGATGAACCAGGACAATGAGCAGTTCTTC
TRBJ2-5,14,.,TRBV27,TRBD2,CASSVAGGGGTQYF,TGTGCCAGCAGCGTAGCGGGAGGGGGAGGAACCCAGTACTTC
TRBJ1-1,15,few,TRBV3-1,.,CASSQAFQGGTEAFF,TGTGCCAGCAGCCAAGCTTTCCAAGGGGGCACTGAAGCTTTCTTT
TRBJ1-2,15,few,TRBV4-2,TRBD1,CASSQEGGQAYGYTF,TGTGCCAGCAGCCAAGAAGGGGGCCAGGCCTATGGCTACACCTTC
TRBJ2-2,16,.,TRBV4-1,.,CASSQDRKGRIGELFF,TGCGCCAGCAGCCAAGATAGGAAGGGGAGGATCGGGGAGCTGTTTTTT
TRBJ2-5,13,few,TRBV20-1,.,CSASGTTQETQYF,TGCAGTGCTAGCGGGACAACCCAAGAGACCCAGTACTTC
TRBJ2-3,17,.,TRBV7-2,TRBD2,CASSLATLATTPGTQYF,TGTGCCAGCAGCTTAGCGACACTAGCGACCACGCCCGGTACGCAGTATTTT
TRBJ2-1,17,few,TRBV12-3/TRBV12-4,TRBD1,CASSLGGQGMPHNEQFF,TGTGCCAGCAGTTTAGGGGGACAGGGCATGCCCCACAATGAGCAGTTCTTC
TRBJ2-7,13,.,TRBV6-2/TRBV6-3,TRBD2,CASTPSGTYEQYF,TGTGCCAGCACCCCTAGCGGAACCTACGAGCAGTACTTC
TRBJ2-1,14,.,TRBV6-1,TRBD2,CASSQAGALNEQFF,TGTGCCAGCAGTCAAGCGGGAGCGTTGAATGAGCAGTTCTTC
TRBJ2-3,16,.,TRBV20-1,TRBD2,CSAERQSGRTTDTQYF,TGCAGTGCTGAAAGACAGAGCGGGAGGACCACAGATACGCAGTATTTT